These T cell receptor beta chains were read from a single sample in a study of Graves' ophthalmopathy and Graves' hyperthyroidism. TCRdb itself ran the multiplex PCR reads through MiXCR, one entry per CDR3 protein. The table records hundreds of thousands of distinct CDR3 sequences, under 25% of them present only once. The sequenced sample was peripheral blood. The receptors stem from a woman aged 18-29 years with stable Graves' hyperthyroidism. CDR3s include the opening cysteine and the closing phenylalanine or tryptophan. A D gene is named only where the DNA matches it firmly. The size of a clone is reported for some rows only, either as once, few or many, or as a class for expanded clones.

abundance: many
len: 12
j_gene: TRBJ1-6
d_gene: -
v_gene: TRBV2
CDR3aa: CASMGGYSPLHF
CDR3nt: TGTGCCAGCATGGGGGGTTATTCACCCCTCCACTTT

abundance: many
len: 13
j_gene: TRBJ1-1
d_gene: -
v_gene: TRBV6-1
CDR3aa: CASSTQENTEAFF
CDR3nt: TGTGCCAGCAGTACACAGGAAAACACTGAAGCTTTCTTT

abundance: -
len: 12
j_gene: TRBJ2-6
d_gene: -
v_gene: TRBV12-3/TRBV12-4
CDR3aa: CASSLWANVLTF
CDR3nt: TGTGCCAGCAGCCTTTGGGCCAACGTCCTGACTTTC

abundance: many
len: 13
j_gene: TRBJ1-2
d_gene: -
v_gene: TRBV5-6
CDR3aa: CASSLVRRAGYTF
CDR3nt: TGTGCCAGCAGCTTGGTCCGCAGGGCCGGCTACACCTTC

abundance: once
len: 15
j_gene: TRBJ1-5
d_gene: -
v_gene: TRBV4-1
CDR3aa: CASSQGGANNQPQHF
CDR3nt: TGCGCCAGCAGCCAAGGAGGGGCTAACAATCAGCCCCAGCATTTT

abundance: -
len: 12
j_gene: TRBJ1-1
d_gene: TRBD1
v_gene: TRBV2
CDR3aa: CASSEGAGEAFF
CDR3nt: TGTGCCAGCAGCGAGGGGGCAGGTGAAGCTTTCTTT

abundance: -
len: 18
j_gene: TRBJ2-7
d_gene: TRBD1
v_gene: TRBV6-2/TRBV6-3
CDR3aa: CASTPNRDRVHGFYEQYF
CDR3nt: TGTGCCAGCACGCCCAACCGGGACAGGGTCCATGGGTTCTACGAGCAGTACTTC

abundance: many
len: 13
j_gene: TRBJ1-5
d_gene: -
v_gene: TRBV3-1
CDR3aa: CASSQADRQPQHF
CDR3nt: TGTGCCAGCAGCCAAGCCGACCGTCAGCCCCAGCATTTT

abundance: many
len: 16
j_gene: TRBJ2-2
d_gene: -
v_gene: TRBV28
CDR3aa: CASKKTVSVGAGELFF
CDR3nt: TGTGCCAGCAAAAAAACCGTTAGCGTCGGCGCCGGGGAGCTGTTTTTT

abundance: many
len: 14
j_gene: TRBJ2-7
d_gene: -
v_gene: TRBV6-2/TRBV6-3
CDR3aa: CASSFGLGDYEQYF
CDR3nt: TGTGCCAGCAGTTTCGGACTGGGGGACTACGAGCAGTACTTC

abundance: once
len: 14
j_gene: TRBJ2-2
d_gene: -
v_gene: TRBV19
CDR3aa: CASTLAVSTGELFF
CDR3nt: TGTGCCAGTACGTTGGCGGTGAGCACCGGGGAGCTGTTTTTT

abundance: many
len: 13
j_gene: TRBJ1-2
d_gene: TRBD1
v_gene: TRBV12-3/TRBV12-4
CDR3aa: CASSSNRGPLVTF
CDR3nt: TGTGCCAGCAGTTCCAACAGGGGCCCCCTCGTCACCTTC

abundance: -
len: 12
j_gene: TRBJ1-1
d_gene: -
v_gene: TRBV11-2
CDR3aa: CASEPSDGEAFF
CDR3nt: TGTGCCAGCGAGCCCTCGGACGGTGAAGCTTTCTTT